Each of the 25 T cell receptor beta chains below was sequenced from the same sample in a study of breast tumors, draining lymph nodes, adjacent tissues. TCRdb itself ran the multiplex PCR reads through MiXCR, one entry per CDR3 protein. The sample yields 120,000 or so distinct CDR3 sequences, nearly 20% seen once. Samples came from axillary lymph nodes draining the breast cancer. The material sequenced was axillary lymph node tissue. The receptors stem from a female donor with breast cancer. Some clones in this sample may be carry-over from other donors' samples.

This clonotype was seen at least ten times. The chain is built from TRBV14 and TRBJ2-1; 7 bases fit TRBD2. The CDR3 contains 15 residues. V shed 4 bases, J shed 5 bases, and the junction held 8 bases outside the gene matches. Germline-derived CDR1 and CDR2 are SGHDN and FVKESK. In DNA, the CDR3 is TGTGCCAGCAGCCGCAGACTAGCCGGAAACAATGAGCAGTTCTTC. It encodes CASSRRLAGNNEQFF.

This clonotype showed up many times. The V call is TRBV20-1, the J call TRBJ1-5, with D possibly matching TRBD1 (5 bases). CDR1 DFQATT and CDR2 SNEGSKA come from the germline V gene (reference sequence). The germline V and J ends were trimmed by 0 bases and 9 bases, with 15 bases remaining between them. This CDR3 is 14 amino acids long. The CDR3 here is CSARDRITGGPQHF. DNA for the CDR3: TGCAGTGCTAGAGACCGGATAACAGGTGGGCCCCAGCATTTT.

For this clonotype: A read error is possible here, since a much larger clone lies one base away. The CDR3 does not close with the conserved phenylalanine or tryptophan, likely indicating a read error. The chain carries TRBV5-1 and TRBJ2-1; D is undetermined. The ends were cut back, 3 bases at V and 3 bases at J, with 10 bases in the middle. The CDR3 is made up of 14 amino acids. Germline V CDR1 and CDR2: SGHRS, YFSETQ. The CDR3 here is CASSSTPSYNEQFL. The CDR3 DNA reads as TGCGCCAGCAGCTCGACTCCTAGCTACAATGAGCAGTTCCTC.

Concerning this clonotype: A read error may be the cause here, since a much bigger clone is one base away. This sequence joins TRBV10-3 and TRBJ1-3; D remains ambiguous. The CDR3 is made up of 15 amino acids. V lost 3 bases and J lost 0, with 9 bases in between. Germline loops: CDR1 ENHRY, CDR2 SYGVKD. The CDR3, as DNA: TGTGCCATCAGTGATTCAGGTTCCTCTGGAAACACCATATATTTT. Translating gives CAISDSGSSGNTIYF.

This clonotype has ten or more counts. V is TRBV12-3 or TRBV12-4 and J is TRBJ2-7; 8 bases are a match to TRBD2. V was pared by 5 bases and J by 0 bases, with 6 bases of the junction left unmatched. The CDR3 is 15 residues long. The CDR3 here is CASSELAELSYEQYF. CDR3 DNA: TGTGCCAGCAGTGAACTAGCGGAACTCTCCTACGAGCAGTACTTC.

The chain couples TRBV24-1 to TRBJ1-2, with TRBD1 identical over 8 bases. This CDR3 has 13 residues. The V and J ends lost 7 bases and 7 bases, in that order; junction bases with no gene match: 7. Germline values: CDR1 KGHDR, CDR2 SFDVKD. CDR3 sequence reads: CATSYQGASGYTF. As DNA, the CDR3 is TGTGCCACCAGCTATCAGGGGGCTAGTGGCTACACCTTC.

This clonotype showed up many times. This chain links TRBV4-1 with TRBJ1-5; TRBD1 might be the D (5 bases). The V end was cut by 0 bases, the J end by 7 bases, with 13 bases between. This CDR3 has 15 residues. Germline CDR1 and CDR2: MGHRA and YSYEKL. The CDR3 loop reads CASSQDRGLSQPQHF. The CDR3 DNA is TGCGCCAGCAGCCAAGATCGGGGACTATCGCAGCCCCAGCATTTT.

On this clonotype: The junction and the germline gene differ at one end; a read error may be behind it. This chain links TRBV12-3 or TRBV12-4 with TRBJ1-4; 8 bases are shared with TRBD1. The CDR3 sequence is 16 residues long. This CDR3 reads CASSPQGQATNEKLSF. CDR3 in DNA: TGTGCCAGCAGTCCACAGGGACAGGCAACTAATGAAAAACTGTCTTTT.

This clonotype came up many times. The chain has TRBV2 and TRBJ2-6; the D is unclear. CDR3 length: 15 residues. The germline V and J ends were trimmed by 6 bases and 0 bases, with 9 bases remaining between them. Germline values: CDR1 SNHLY, CDR2 FYNNEI. DNA of the CDR3: TGTGCCAGCAGGGCCAGAAGCTCTGGGGCCAACGTCCTGACTTTC. Its translation is CASRARSSGANVLTF. Looking up the rest from reference TRBV2 and TRBJ2-6 gives the full variable domain: EPEVTQTPSHQVTQMGQEVILRCVPISNHLYFYWYRQILGQKVEFLVSFYNNEISEKSEIFDDQFSVERPDGSNFTLKIRSTKLEDSAMYFCASRARSSGANVLTFGAGSRLTVL.

This clonotype appeared a single time. A single base separates this from a much larger clone, so it may be a read error. The V gene is TRBV19, the J gene TRBJ2-2, with 10 bases that match TRBD1. Per the germline V gene, CDR1 is LNHDA and CDR2 is SQIVND (reference sequence). This CDR3 has 14 amino acids. CDR3 nucleotide sequence: TGTGCCAGTAGGACAGGGGGCCGTGGGGGGGGGCTGTTTTTT. It specifies CASRTGGRGGGLFF.

This clonotype has a count of ten or more. The V and J genes are TRBV4-1 and TRBJ2-1; D is uncertain. This CDR3 is 16 amino acids long. Germline CDR1 reads MGHRA; CDR2 reads YSYEKL. Trimming took off 1 base at V and 3 bases at J, with 13 bases between the two ends. CDR3 coding DNA: TGCGCCAGCAGCCAAGGATCTACCGGAAGCTACAATGAGCAGTTCTTC. Translated: CASSQGSTGSYNEQFF.

With respect to this clonotype: A much larger clone sits a single nucleotide away, making a read error possible. CDR3 sequence: CASSYSSGGESYNERFF. The DNA of the CDR3 is TGTGCCAGCAGTTACTCGAGTGGGGGCGAATCCTACAATGAGCGGTTCTTC. The rearrangement uses TRBV6-5 and TRBJ2-1; TRBD1 is a possible D gene (6 bases). CDR3 size: 17 residues. Germline V gene lookup returns CDR1 MNHEY and CDR2 SVGAGI.

This clonotype was seen many times. The rearrangement uses TRBV6-5 and TRBJ1-6; D possibly corresponds to TRBD1 (5 bases). CDR1 is MNHEY and CDR2 is SVGAGI in the germline V gene. This CDR3 has 14 residues. Trimming left V 2 bases short and J 13 bases short, with 15 bases between. The CDR3 DNA sequence: TGTGCCAGCAGTTACCAGGGCAGGCGATATCCCCTCCACTTT. It yields the protein CASSYQGRRYPLHF.

This clonotype was counted between two and nine times. The gene calls are TRBV5-4 and TRBJ2-6, with D uncertain. With 5 bases removed from V and 0 bases from J, the gap between germline ends came to 18 bases. The CDR3 is made up of 18 amino acids. In germline, CDR1 is SGHNT, CDR2 YYREEE (reference sequence). Here the CDR3 reads CASSESLLLHSGANVLTF. CDR3 DNA: TGTGCCAGCAGTGAGAGTTTACTCCTTCACTCTGGGGCCAACGTCCTGACTTTC.

This clonotype has at least ten counts. This chain uses TRBV7-3 with TRBJ2-2, with TRBD2 as a possible D gene (5 bases). Trimming shortened V by 5 bases and J by 5 bases, and 9 bases separated the two germline ends. CDR3 size: 13 residues. The V gene's germline CDR1 is SGHTA and CDR2 FQGTGA. Here the CDR3 DNA reads TGTGCCAGCAGCCCGAGGGTTACCGGGGAGCTGTTTTTT. Its protein is CASSPRVTGELFF.

There are a few counts of this clonotype. The chain employs TRBV5-1 and TRBJ2-1, with D hard to call. The ends were cut back, 5 bases at V and 8 bases at J, with 11 bases in the middle. Germline V lookup: CDR1 SGHRS, CDR2 YFSETQ. This CDR3 spans 12 amino acids. As DNA, the CDR3 is TGCGCCAGCAGTACCAACGGGTATGAGCAGTTCTTC. The encoded protein is CASSTNGYEQFF.

Many counts were recorded for this clonotype. The chain carries TRBV27 and TRBJ2-7; 9 nucleotides line up with TRBD2. The length of the CDR3 is 16 residues. With V trimmed by 6 bases and J by 2 bases, 11 bases remained unmatched. Germline V gene lookup returns CDR1 MNHEY and CDR2 SMNVEV (reference sequence). CDR3 sequence: CASRPLASGATYEQYF. DNA of the CDR3: TGTGCCAGCAGGCCGCTAGCTAGCGGGGCCACCTACGAGCAGTACTTC.

Notes on this clonotype: A much larger clone is a single base away; this may be a read error. The chain is built from TRBV5-1 and TRBJ2-5, with D perhaps TRBD1 or TRBD2 (5 bases each). Germline CDR1 and CDR2: SGHRS and YFSETQ. CDR3 size: 13 residues. V dropped 4 bases and J dropped 3 bases, with 10 bases sitting between them. The CDR3 DNA is TGCGCCAGCAGCGGGACGGCTGAAGAGACCCAGTACTTC. Translated: CASSGTAEETQYF. Looking up the rest from reference TRBV5-1 and TRBJ2-5 gives the full variable domain: KAGVTQTPRYLIKTRGQQVTLSCSPISGHRSVSWYQQTPGQGLQFLFEYFSETQRNKGNFPGRFSGRQFSNSRSEMNVSTLELGDSALYLCASSGTAEETQYFGPGTRLLVL.

This clonotype was recorded at least ten times. The chain couples TRBV20-1 to TRBJ2-5, with 8 bases matching TRBD2. Germline V CDR1 and CDR2: DFQATT, SNEGSKA (reference sequence). V was pared by 1 base and J by 5 bases, with 15 bases of the junction left unmatched. The CDR3 consists of 17 residues. For the CDR3, the DNA is TGCAGTGCTAGAGTGGCTAGCGGGTTATTGTTAGGGGAGACCCAGTACTTC. Its protein product is CSARVASGLLLGETQYF.

The sample holds many counts of this clonotype. This CDR3 reads CASSQGSVAETQYF. The CDR3 nucleotides read TGCGCCAGCAGCCAAGGGTCGGTGGCGGAGACCCAGTACTTC. The chain links TRBV4-1 to TRBJ2-5; D gene ambiguous. The CDR3 contains 14 residues. Trimming stripped 1 base from V and 5 bases from J, with 11 bases between. Germline V gene lookup returns CDR1 MGHRA and CDR2 YSYEKL.

This clonotype was observed at least ten times. The chain combines TRBV7-6 with TRBJ2-1, with 12 bases fitting TRBD2. Germline V gene data show CDR1 as SGHVS and CDR2 as FNYEAQ. The CDR3 contains 16 residues. With V trimmed by 0 bases and J by 4 bases, 1 base remained unmatched. The CDR3 coding sequence is TGTGCCAGCAGCTTAGCGACTAGCGGGGGATACAATGAGCAGTTCTTC. It is translated as CASSLATSGGYNEQFF.

This clonotype was picked up many times. The chain links TRBV7-6 to TRBJ2-7, with D possibly TRBD2 on 5 matching bases. The CDR3 has 16 amino acids. Germline V gives CDR1 SGHVS, CDR2 FNYEAQ. The V end was cut by 4 bases, the J end by 4 bases, with 20 bases between. The CDR3 DNA follows: TGTGCCAGCAGCTGGGAGTCCATAGCCGAACCATACGAGCAGTACTTC. Translated, it gives CASSWESIAEPYEQYF. The full variable domain, in which reference TRBV7-6 and TRBJ2-7 provide the parts outside the CDR3, is GAGVSQSPRYKVTKRGQDVALRCDPISGHVSLYWYRQALGQGPEFLTYFNYEAQQDKSGLPNDRFSAERPEGSISTLTIQRTEQRDSAMYRCASSWESIAEPYEQYFGPGTRLTVT.

This clonotype was counted many times. The chain has TRBV2 and TRBJ2-7; D ambiguous. This CDR3 is built from 12 residues. Trimming removed 4 bases at V and 2 bases at J, with 6 bases between. From germline, CDR1 is SNHLY and CDR2 FYNNEI. The CDR3 bases are TGTGCCAGCAGTGTATTTCCCTACGAGCAGTACTTC. Translation gives CASSVFPYEQYF.

The table lists this clonotype with many counts. In DNA, the CDR3 is TGTGCCAGCAGTTACCTCGGCATTGGTGGAAACACCATATATTTT. Protein: CASSYLGIGGNTIYF. V is TRBV6-6 and J is TRBJ1-3; D gene unclear. Germline CDR1 reads MNHNY; CDR2 reads SVGAGI (reference sequence). The CDR3 is 15 residues long. V was clipped by 2 bases and J by 3 bases, with 11 bases between them.

This clonotype was seen many times. The gene calls are TRBV7-2 and TRBJ2-2, with D perhaps matching TRBD2 (6 bases). Germline V gives CDR1 SGHTA, CDR2 FQGNSA. The V end was cut by 5 bases, the J end by 1 base, with 17 bases between. This CDR3 contains 17 residues. The CDR3 loop reads CASSQARLGLNTGELFF. CDR3 coding DNA: TGTGCCAGCAGCCAAGCGCGACTAGGACTGAACACCGGGGAGCTGTTTTTT.